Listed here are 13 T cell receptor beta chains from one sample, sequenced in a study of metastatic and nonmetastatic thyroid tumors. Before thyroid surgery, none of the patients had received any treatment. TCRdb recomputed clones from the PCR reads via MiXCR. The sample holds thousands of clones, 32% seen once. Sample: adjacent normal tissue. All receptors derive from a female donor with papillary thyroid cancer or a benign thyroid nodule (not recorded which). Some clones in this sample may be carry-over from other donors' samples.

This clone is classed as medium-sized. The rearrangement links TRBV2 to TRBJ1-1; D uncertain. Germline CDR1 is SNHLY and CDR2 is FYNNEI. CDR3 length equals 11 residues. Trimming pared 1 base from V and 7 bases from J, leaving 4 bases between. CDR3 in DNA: TGTGCCAGCAGTGAAGGCTTTGAAGCTTTCTTT. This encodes CASSEGFEAFF.

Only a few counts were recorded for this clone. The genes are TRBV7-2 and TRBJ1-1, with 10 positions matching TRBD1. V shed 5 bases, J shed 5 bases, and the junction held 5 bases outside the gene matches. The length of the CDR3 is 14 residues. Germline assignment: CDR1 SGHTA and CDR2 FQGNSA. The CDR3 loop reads CASSMTGGVTEAFF. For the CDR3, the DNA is TGTGCCAGCAGCATGACAGGGGGCGTAACTGAAGCTTTCTTT.

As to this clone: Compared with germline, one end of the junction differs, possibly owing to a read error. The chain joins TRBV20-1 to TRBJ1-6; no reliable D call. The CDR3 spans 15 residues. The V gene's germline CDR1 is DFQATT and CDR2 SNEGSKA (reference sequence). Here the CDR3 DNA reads TGCAGTGCTAGAGATTCTGGCATGGGCAATTCACCCTTCCACTTT. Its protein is CSARDSGMGNSPFHF.

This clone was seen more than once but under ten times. CDR3 residues: CSVTPRRDEQYF. CDR3 bases: TGCAGCGTTACACCCCGGAGGGACGAGCAGTACTTC. The chain joins TRBV29-1 to TRBJ2-7, with D possibly matching TRBD2 (6 bases). The ends were cut back, 5 bases at V and 5 bases at J, with 13 bases in the middle. Germline assignment: CDR1 SQVTM and CDR2 ANQGSEA. The CDR3 sequence is 12 residues long.

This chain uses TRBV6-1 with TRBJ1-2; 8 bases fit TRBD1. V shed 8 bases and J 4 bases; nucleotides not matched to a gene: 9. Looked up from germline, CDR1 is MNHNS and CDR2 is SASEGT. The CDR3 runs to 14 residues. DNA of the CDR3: TGTGCCAGCTTAAACGCCGGGACAGGCTATGGCTACACCTTC. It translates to CASLNAGTGYGYTF.

CDR3 nucleotide sequence: TGTGCCAGTAGAGAGACAGGGAGGGGGACCGGGGAGCTGTTTTTT. Its translation is CASRETGRGTGELFF. This sequence joins TRBV19 and TRBJ2-2, with D perhaps TRBD1 or TRBD2 (7 bases each). CDR1 and CDR2 (germline): LNHDA, SQIVND (reference sequence). The CDR3 extends over 15 amino acids. The germline V and J ends were trimmed by 6 bases and 5 bases, with 16 bases remaining between them.

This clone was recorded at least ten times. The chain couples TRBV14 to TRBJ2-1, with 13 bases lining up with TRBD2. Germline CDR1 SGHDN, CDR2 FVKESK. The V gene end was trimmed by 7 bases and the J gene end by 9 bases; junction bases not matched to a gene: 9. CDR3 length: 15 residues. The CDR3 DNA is TGTGCCAGCACACCCGGGACTAGCGGGAACACTGAGCAGTTCTTC. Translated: CASTPGTSGNTEQFF.

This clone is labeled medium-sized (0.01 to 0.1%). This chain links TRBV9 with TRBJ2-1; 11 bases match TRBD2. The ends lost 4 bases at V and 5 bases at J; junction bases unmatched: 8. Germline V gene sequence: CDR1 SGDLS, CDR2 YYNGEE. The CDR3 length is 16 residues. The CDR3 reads CASSSEGTSGHNEQFF. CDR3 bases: TGTGCCAGCAGCTCCGAGGGGACTAGCGGACACAATGAGCAGTTCTTC.

The CDR3 is CASSLVLAGGDEQFF. DNA of the CDR3: TGTGCCAGCAGTTTAGTACTAGCGGGGGGGGATGAGCAGTTCTTC. V is TRBV28 and J is TRBJ2-1; 13 nucleotides align to TRBD2. The CDR3 spans 15 residues. CDR1 and CDR2 (germline): MDHEN, SYDVKM. With V trimmed by 2 bases and J by 8 bases, 3 bases remained unmatched.

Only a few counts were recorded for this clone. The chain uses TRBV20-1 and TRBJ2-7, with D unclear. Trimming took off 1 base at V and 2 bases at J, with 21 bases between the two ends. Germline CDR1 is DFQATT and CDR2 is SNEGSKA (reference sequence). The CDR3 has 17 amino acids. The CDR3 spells CSARGDFFQTTPYEQYF. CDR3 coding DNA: TGCAGTGCTAGAGGAGACTTTTTTCAGACGACCCCCTACGAGCAGTACTTC.

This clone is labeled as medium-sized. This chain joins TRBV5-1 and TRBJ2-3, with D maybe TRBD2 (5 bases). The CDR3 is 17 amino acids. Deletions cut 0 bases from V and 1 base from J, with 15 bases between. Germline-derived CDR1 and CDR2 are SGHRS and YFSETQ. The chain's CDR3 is CASSLAYAGGGTDTQYF. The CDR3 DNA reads TGCGCCAGCAGCTTGGCATACGCGGGTGGTGGCACAGATACGCAGTATTTT.

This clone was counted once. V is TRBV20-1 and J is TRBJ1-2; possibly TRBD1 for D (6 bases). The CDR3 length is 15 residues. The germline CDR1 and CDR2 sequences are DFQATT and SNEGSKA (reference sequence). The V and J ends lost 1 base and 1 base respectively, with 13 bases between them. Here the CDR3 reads CSARAGDRINYGYTF. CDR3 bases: TGCAGTGCTAGAGCCGGAGACAGGATTAACTATGGCTACACCTTC.

CDR3 sequence reads: CSARPASGSRGELFF. CDR3 sequence (DNA): TGCAGTGCTAGACCCGCTAGCGGGAGTAGGGGGGAGCTGTTTTTT. The J gene is TRBJ2-2, the V gene TRBV20-1, with 10 bases aligning to TRBD2. CDR1 and CDR2 from the germline V gene are DFQATT and SNEGSKA (reference sequence). The length of the CDR3 is 15 residues. After removal of 2 bases from V and 8 bases from J, the junction contained 8 bases not matched to a gene.